This record looks at one T cell receptor beta chain sequence and its context. The antigen it binds to is not known. Per-base qualities were not stored, and no clone one base away is much larger. High-throughput TCR beta sequencing profiled peripheral blood CD8+ and CD4+ T cells from healthy donors, Susac syndrome patients and multiple sclerosis patients. Treatment-naive patients with stable or active relapsing-remitting disease fulfilling revised McDonald criteria were used as multiple sclerosis controls. Bulk CD8+ and CD4+ T cells were purified by magnetic negative isolation, whereas CD8+ TEMRA cells were enriched by FACS. Blood was collected in EDTA tubes and processed within 24 hours, with PBMCs isolated through density gradient centrifugation. PBMCs intended for TCR sequencing were cryopreserved in liquid nitrogen and thawed later in a water bath at 37 degrees C. The sorted or isolated CD4+, CD8+ and CD8+ TEMRA cells had a purity of 90% or higher.

This entry belongs to a study of CD8 T cells in Susac syndrome (dated by TCRdb to the late 2010s). Turning to the overall study: Whether CD8+ T cell activation and differentiation in Susac syndrome was antigen driven was tested using repertoire sequencing. CD8+ T cell repertoire clonality was compared between some 13 healthy donors, some 14 Susac syndrome patients and roughly 15 multiple sclerosis patients.

RNA was extracted with the RNeasy kit and roughly 0.5 to 1 ug was reverse transcribed using random hexamers. TCR beta CDR3 regions were amplified with the immunoSEQ multiplex PCR assay covering 54 Vbeta and 13 Jbeta segments. Bias from PCR amplification was corrected by using a synthetic template baseline for primer optimization and for computational correction. From the authors' description of their analysis: Reads were annotated to V, D and J genes according to IMGT and were analyzed with immunoSEQ Analyzer, with only productive sequences retained. Clonality was computed as one minus Shannon entropy normalized by log2 of the number of productive unique sequences. For each patient and control, public and private clones were evaluated among the 100 most prevalent clones. A clone was defined as Susac-specific if it was absent from the healthy and MS cohorts, from 1052 published viral clones and from other ImmuneACCESS disease sequences. In-frame beta chains were kept once TCRdb had trimmed the public reads at Q25 with fastp and called clones with MiXCR. CDR3 protein duplicates are merged, each entry listing the most common genes and DNA. The V and J calls and clone size are TCRdb's, not the authors'. This sample comprises some 400,000 distinct CDR3 sequences, 75% to 90% of them detected only once. 0.09% to 0.15% of the sample lies in the top ten.

What the work shows at the level of the full study, not this receptor alone: The TCR sequencing and HLA analysis was acknowledged to have included a relatively small number of individuals.

Via the germline V gene, CDR1 is SQVTM and CDR2 ANQGSEA. The cysteine opens and the phenylalanine closes a CDR3 of 11 amino acids. The only DNA kept is the CDR3, 33 bases in frame from the first base. The junction carries 9 bases between V and J, which are trimmed by 6 bases and 4 bases respectively. The specimen was CD8+ T cells from PBMCs. This clonotype was sampled from a human donor with multiple sclerosis. The chain couples TRBV29-1 to TRBJ1-2; perhaps TRBD1 is the D gene, with 5 bases matching. CDR3 loop: CSVRDFYGYTF. The DNA sequence reads TGCAGCGTCCGGGACTTCTATGGCTACACCTTC.